The present T cell receptor (beta chain) was sequenced within a study of blood T cell repertoires in COVID-19. Study-wide background: Acute-phase and convalescent COVID-19 samples originated in the United States, Italy and Spain. PBMCs, B-cell-depleted T cells, or T cells were the source of the cDNA or gDNA that made up the material.

In the study's own analysis: Quantification of nucleated cells was approximated via reference gene primer amplification. Clones were sequenced by immunoSEQ multiplex PCR, and TCRdb holds only the in-frame ones, with some missing. V and J calls and clone size are as listed in that table; D and trimming were resolved from the DNA. Here the sample spans under 40,000 clones, over 65% being singletons. V was pared by 6 bases and J by 0 bases, with 4 bases of the junction left unmatched. From germline, CDR1 is MNHNY and CDR2 SVGAGI (reference sequence). The CDR3 has 14 residues. Material: peripheral blood. The rearrangement links TRBV6-6 to TRBJ2-7; 8 nucleotides match TRBD1. This sequence was found in a man aged 45-65 years with active or convalescent COVID-19. The CDR3, as DNA: TGTGCCAGCAGGTCGGGACAGGTCTCCTACGAGCAGTACTTC. Encoded protein: CASRSGQVSYEQYF.